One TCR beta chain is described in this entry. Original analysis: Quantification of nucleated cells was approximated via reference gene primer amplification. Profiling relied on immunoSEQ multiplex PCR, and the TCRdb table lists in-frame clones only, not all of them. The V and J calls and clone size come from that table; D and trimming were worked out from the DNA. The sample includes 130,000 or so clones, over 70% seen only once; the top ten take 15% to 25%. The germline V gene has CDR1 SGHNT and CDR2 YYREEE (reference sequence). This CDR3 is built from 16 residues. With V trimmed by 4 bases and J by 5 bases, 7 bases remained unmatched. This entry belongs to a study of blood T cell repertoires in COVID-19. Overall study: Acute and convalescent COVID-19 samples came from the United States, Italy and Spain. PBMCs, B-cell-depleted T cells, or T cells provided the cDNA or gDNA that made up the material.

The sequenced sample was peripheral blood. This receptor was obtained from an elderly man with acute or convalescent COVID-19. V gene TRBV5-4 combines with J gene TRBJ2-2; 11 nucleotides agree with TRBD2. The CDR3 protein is CASSPRIAGGTGELFF. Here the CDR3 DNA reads TGTGCCAGCAGCCCCCGAATAGCGGGGGGGACCGGGGAGCTGTTTTTT.